The text below deals with one TCR beta chain. The data are from a study of pediatric ulcerative colitis. Here immunoSEQ multiplex PCR was the method, and the copy in TCRdb shows in-frame clones only, minus some. The sample yields tens of thousands of clones, 87% seen once. This CDR3 is built from 15 residues. The germline gives CDR1 LNHDA, CDR2 SQIVND (reference sequence). Trimming stripped 6 bases from V and 5 bases from J, with 17 bases between. The sequence was obtained from a boy between 5 and 17 years old who was a control in a study of pediatric ulcerative colitis. The sequenced sample was blood. V is TRBV19 and J is TRBJ1-5, with a weak D call TRBD1 (5 bases). This CDR3 is CASRAQVLGHQPQHF. CDR3 coding DNA: TGTGCCAGTAGGGCACAGGTCCTCGGGCATCAGCCCCAGCATTTT. The full variable domain, with the rest looked up from reference TRBV19 and TRBJ1-5, is DGGITQSPKYLFRKEGQNVTLSCEQNLNHDAMYWYRQDPGQGLRLIYYSQIVNDFQKGDIAEGYSVSREKKESFPLTVTSAQKNPTAFYLCASRAQVLGHQPQHFGDGTRLSIL.